This entry features one T cell receptor (beta chain) sequence. Its matching antigen is unknown. Time point described: blood 4 weeks post-SBRT, at nephrectomy. Treatment indicated: 15 Gy SBRT to primary tumor, nephrectomy 4 weeks later. Serial blood draws occurred at baseline and 2 and 4 weeks post-SBRT. This renal cell carcinoma was of the clear cell type. The V segment lost 6 bases and the J segment 4 bases; nucleotides outside the gene matches: 4. This CDR3 region has 15 residues. Per germline, CDR1 MNHEY and CDR2 SVGAGI. The sample is drawn from a study of radiation and T cells in renal cell carcinoma. The study, taken as a whole, reports: Without pretreatment biopsies, baseline tumor clonotype presence was undetermined. From baseline, blood top tumor clonotypes peaked at 2 weeks post-radiation.

TCRdb's table, derived via immunoSEQ multiplex PCR, lists solely in-frame clones and lacks some. The data show approximately 150,000 clones, less than 90% seen once. The sequencing used blood, collected from a patient whose treatment included radiotherapy and nephrectomy. The source of this sequence is a woman in her forties or fifties with renal cell carcinoma. The chain is built from TRBV6-5 and TRBJ2-5; 14 bases match TRBD2. The CDR3 protein is CASSEGLAGVETQYF. The CDR3 DNA follows: TGTGCCAGCAGCGAGGGACTAGCGGGAGTAGAGACCCAGTACTTC.